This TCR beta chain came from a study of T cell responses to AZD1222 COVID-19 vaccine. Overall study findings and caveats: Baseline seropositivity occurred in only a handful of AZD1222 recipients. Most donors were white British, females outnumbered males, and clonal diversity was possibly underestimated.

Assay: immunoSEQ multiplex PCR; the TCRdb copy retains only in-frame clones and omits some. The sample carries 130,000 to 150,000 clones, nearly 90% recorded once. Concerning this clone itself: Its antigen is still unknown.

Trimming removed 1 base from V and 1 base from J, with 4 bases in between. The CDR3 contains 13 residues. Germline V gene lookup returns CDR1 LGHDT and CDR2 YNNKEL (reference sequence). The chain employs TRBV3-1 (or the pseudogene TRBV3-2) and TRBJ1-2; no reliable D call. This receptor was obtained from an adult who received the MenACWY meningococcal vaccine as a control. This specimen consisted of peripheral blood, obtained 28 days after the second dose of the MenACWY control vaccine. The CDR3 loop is CASSQASNYGYTF. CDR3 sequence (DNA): TGTGCCAGCAGCCAAGCCAGTAACTATGGCTACACCTTC.